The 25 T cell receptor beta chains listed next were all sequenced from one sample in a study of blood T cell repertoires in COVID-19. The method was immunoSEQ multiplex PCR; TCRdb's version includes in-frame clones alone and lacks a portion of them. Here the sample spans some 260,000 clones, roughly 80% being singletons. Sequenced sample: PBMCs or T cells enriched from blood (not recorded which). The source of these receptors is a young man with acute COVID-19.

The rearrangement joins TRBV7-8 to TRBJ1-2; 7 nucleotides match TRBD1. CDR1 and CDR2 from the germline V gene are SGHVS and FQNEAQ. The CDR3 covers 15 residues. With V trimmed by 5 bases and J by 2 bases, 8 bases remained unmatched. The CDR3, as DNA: TGTGCCAGCAGCCCCTCCCAGGGGGGAAACTATGGCTACACCTTC. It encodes CASSPSQGGNYGYTF.

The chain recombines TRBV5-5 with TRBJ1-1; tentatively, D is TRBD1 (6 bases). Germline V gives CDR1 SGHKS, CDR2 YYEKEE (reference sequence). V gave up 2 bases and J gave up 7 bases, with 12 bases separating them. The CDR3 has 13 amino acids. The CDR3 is CASSFGGLGEAFF. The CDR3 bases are TGTGCCAGCAGCTTCGGGGGGCTAGGTGAAGCTTTCTTT.

The chain's CDR3 is CASSDWERNNEQFF. The CDR3 DNA follows: TGTGCCAGCAGTGATTGGGAGAGGAACAATGAGCAGTTCTTC. The chain combines TRBV6-4 with TRBJ2-1; tentative D call: TRBD2 (5 bases). Trimming removed 3 bases from V and 5 bases from J, with 11 bases in between. The CDR3 is made up of 14 amino acids. Germline CDR1 MRHNA, CDR2 SNTAGT.

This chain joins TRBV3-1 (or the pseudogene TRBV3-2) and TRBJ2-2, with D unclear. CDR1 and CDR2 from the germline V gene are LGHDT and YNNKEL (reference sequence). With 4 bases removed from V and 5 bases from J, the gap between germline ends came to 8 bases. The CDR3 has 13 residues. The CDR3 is CASSRQTTGELFF. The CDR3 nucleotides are TGTGCCAGCAGCCGCCAGACAACCGGGGAGCTGTTTTTT.

The chain's CDR3 is CASSSLAGGAKLDNEQFF. For the CDR3, the DNA is TGTGCCAGCAGCTCACTAGCGGGAGGAGCCAAACTAGACAATGAGCAGTTCTTC. This chain connects TRBV11-3 to TRBJ2-1, with 12 bases that match TRBD2. The V gene end was trimmed by 4 bases and the J gene end by 5 bases; junction bases not matched to a gene: 12. Germline CDR1 and CDR2: SGHNT and YENEEA. The CDR3 totals 18 residues. Together with reference TRBV11-3 and TRBJ2-1, the CDR3 gives the full variable domain: EAGVVQSPRYKIIEKKQPVAFWCNPISGHNTLYWYLQNLGQGPELLIRYENEEAVDDSQLPKDRFSAERLKGVDSTLKIQPAELGDSAVYLCASSSLAGGAKLDNEQFFGPGTRLTVL.

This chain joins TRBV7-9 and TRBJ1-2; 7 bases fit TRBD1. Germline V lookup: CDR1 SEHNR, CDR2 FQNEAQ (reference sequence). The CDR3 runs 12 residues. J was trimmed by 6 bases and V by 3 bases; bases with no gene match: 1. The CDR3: CASSFDRDGYTF. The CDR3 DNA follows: TGTGCCAGCAGCTTTGACAGGGATGGCTACACCTTC.

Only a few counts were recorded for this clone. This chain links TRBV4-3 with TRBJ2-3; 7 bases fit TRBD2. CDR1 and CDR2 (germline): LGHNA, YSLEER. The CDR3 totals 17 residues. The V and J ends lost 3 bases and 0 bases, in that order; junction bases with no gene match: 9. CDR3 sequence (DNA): TGCGCCAGCAGCCAGCGCTCTAGCGGCCCTAGCACAGATACGCAGTATTTT. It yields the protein CASSQRSSGPSTDTQYF.

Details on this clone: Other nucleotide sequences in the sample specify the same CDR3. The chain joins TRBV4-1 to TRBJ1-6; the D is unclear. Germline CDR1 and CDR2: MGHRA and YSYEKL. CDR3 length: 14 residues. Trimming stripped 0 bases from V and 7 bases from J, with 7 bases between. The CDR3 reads CASSQDRGNSPLHF. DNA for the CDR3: TGCGCCAGCAGCCAAGATCGGGGAAATTCACCCCTCCACTTT.

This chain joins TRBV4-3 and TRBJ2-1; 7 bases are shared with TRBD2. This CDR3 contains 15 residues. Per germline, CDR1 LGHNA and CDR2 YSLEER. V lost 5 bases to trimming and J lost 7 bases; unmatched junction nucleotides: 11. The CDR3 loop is CASSSGSGGLNEQFF. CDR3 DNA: TGCGCCAGCAGCTCAGGGTCGGGAGGTCTAAATGAGCAGTTCTTC.

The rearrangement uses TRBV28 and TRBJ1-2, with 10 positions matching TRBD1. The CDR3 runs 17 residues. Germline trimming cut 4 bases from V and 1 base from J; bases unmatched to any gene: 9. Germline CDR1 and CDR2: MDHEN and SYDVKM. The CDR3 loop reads CASSSAGQGLLNYGYTF. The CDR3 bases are TGTGCCAGCAGTTCCGCGGGACAGGGGTTACTTAACTATGGCTACACCTTC.

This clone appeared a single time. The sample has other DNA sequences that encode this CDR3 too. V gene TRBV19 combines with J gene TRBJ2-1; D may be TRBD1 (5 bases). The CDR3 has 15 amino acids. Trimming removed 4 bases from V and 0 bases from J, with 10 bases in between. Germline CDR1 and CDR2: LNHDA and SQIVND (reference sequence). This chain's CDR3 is CASSRGGSSYNEQFF. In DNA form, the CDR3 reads TGTGCCAGTAGTAGGGGCGGAAGCTCCTACAATGAGCAGTTCTTC.

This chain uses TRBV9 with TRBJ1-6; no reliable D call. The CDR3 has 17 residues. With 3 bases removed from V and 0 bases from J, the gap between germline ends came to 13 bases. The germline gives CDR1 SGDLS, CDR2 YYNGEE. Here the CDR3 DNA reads TGTGCCAGCAGCGCATCCTTTTGGCCCTCCTATAATTCACCCCTCCACTTT. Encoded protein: CASSASFWPSYNSPLHF.

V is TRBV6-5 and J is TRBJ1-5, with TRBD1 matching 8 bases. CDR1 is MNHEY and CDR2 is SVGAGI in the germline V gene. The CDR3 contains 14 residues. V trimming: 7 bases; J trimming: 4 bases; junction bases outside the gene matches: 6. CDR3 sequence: CASKTGGTNQPQHF. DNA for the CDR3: TGTGCCAGCAAAACAGGGGGGACAAATCAGCCCCAGCATTTT.

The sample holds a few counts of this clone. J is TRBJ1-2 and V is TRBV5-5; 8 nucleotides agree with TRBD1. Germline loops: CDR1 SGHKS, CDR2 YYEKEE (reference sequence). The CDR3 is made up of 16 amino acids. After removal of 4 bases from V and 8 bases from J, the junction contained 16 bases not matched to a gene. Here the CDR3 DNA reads TGTGCCAGCAGCCTCGGAGGACAGGGAATAAAGGGGGGCTACACCTTC. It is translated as CASSLGGQGIKGGYTF. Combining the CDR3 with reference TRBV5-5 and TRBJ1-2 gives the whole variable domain DAGVTQSPTHLIKTRGQQVTLRCSPISGHKSVSWYQQVLGQGPQFIFQYYEKEERGRGNFPDRFSARQFPNYSSELNVNALLLGDSALYLCASSLGGQGIKGGYTFGSGTRLTVV.

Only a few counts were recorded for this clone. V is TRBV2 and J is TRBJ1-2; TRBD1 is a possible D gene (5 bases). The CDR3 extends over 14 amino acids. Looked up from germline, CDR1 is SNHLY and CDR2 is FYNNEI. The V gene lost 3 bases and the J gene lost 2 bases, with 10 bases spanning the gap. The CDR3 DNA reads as TGTGCCAGCAGTGAGCGGCAGGGAAACTATGGCTACACCTTC. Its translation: CASSERQGNYGYTF.

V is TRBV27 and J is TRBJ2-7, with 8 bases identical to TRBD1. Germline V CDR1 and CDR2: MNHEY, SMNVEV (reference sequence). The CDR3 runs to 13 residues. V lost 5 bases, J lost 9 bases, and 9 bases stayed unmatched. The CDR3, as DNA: TGTGCCAGCAGTCTCAGACAGGGGTGGGGGCAGTACGTC. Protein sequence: CASSLRQGWGQYV.

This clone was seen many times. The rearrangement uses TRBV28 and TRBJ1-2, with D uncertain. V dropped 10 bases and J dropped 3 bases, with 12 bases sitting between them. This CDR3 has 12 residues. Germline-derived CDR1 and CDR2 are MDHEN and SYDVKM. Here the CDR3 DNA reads TGTGCCACCCTAGGAAACGACTATGGCTACACCTTC. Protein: CATLGNDYGYTF.

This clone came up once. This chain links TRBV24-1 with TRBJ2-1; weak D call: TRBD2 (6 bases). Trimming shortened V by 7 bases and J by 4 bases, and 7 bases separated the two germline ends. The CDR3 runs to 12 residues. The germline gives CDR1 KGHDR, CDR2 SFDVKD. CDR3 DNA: TGTGCCACCAGCCGGGAGTACAATGAGCAGTTCTTC. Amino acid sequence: CATSREYNEQFF.

The CDR3 here is CASSPDNQPQHF. CDR3 nucleotides: TGTGCCAGCAGTCCAGATAATCAGCCCCAGCATTTT. This chain joins TRBV7-8 and TRBJ1-5; no reliable D call. With 6 bases removed from V and 4 bases from J, the gap between germline ends came to 7 bases. The germline CDR1 and CDR2 sequences are SGHVS and FQNEAQ. This CDR3 comprises 12 residues. The full variable domain, its missing parts supplied by reference TRBV7-8 and TRBJ1-5, is GAGVSQSPRYKVAKRGQDVALRCDPISGHVSLFWYQQALGQGPEFLTYFQNEAQLDKSGLPSDRFFAERPEGSVSTLKIQRTQQEDSAVYLCASSPDNQPQHFGDGTRLSIL.

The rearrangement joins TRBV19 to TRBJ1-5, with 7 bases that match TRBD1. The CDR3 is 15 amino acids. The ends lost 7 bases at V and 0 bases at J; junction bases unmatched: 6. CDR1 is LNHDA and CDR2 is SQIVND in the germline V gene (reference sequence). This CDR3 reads CASTTGEYSNQPQHF. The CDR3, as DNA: TGTGCCAGTACCACAGGGGAATATAGCAATCAGCCCCAGCATTTT.

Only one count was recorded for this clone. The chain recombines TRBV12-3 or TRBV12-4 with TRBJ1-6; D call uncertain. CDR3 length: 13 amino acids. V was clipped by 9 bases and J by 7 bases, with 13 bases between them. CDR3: CASIGVWNSPLHF. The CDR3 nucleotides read TGTGCCAGTATCGGGGTCTGGAATTCACCCCTCCACTTT.

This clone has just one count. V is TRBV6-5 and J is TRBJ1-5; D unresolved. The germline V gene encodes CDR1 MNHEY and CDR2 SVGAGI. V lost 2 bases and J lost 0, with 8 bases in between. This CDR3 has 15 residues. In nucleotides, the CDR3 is TGTGCCAGCAGTTACCCCGGTGTTAGCAATCAGCCCCAGCATTTT. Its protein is CASSYPGVSNQPQHF.

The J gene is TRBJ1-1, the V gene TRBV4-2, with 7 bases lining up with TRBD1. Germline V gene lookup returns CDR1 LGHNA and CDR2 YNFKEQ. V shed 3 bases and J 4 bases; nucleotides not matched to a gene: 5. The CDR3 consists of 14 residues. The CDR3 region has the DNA TGTGCCAGCAGCCACTCCGGGACAGCCACTGAAGCTTTCTTT. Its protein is CASSHSGTATEAFF.

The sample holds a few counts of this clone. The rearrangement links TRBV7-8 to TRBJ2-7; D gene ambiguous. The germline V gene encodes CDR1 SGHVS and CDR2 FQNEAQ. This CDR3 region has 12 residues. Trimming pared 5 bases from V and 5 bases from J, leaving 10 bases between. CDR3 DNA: TGTGCCAGCAGCCCTCTCCGGGACGAGCAGTACGTC. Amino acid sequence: CASSPLRDEQYV.

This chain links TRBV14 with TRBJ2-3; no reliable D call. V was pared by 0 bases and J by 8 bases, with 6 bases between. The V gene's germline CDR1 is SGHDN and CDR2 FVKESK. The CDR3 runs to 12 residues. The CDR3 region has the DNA TGTGCCAGCAGCCAAGACCGAGGTACGCAGTATTTT. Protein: CASSQDRGTQYF.